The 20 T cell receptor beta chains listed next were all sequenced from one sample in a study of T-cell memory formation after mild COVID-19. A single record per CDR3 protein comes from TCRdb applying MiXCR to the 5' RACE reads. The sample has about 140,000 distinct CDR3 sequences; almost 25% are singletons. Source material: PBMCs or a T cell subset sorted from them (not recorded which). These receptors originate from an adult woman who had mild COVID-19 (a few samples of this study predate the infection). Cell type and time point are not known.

The CDR3 protein is CASSLLGTVNTEAFF. Written as DNA, the CDR3 is TGTGCCAGCAGCCTCCTGGGGACAGTGAACACTGAAGCTTTCTTT. This chain uses TRBV27 with TRBJ1-1, with 7 nucleotides matching TRBD1. CDR1 is MNHEY, CDR2 SMNVEV, per germline (reference sequence). J was trimmed by 0 bases and V by 6 bases; bases with no gene match: 7. This CDR3 is 15 amino acids long.

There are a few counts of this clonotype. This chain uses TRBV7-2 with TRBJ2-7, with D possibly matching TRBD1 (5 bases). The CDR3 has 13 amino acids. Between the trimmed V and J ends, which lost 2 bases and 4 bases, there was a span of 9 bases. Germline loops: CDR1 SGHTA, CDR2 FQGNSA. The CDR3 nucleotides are TGTGCCAGCAGCTTATGGGGCAAGTACGAGCAGTACTTC. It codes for CASSLWGKYEQYF.

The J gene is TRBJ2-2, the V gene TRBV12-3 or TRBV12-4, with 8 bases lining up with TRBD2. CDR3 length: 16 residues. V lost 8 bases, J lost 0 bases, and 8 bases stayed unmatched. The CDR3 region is CASGLSGNANTGELFF. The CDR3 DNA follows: TGTGCCAGCGGCCTTAGCGGGAATGCGAACACCGGGGAGCTGTTTTTT.

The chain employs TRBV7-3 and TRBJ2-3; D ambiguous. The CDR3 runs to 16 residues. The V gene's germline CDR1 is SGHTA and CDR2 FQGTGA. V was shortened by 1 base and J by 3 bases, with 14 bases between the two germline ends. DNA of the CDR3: TGTGCCAGCAGCTTAAGTTATGGCGCGTCTACAGATACGCAGTATTTT. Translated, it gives CASSLSYGASTDTQYF. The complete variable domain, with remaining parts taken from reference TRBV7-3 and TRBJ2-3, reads GAGVSQTPSNKVTEKGKYVELRCDPISGHTALYWYRQSLGQGPEFLIYFQGTGAADDSGLPNDRFFAVRPEGSVSTLKIQRTERGDSAVYLCASSLSYGASTDTQYFGPGTRLTVL.

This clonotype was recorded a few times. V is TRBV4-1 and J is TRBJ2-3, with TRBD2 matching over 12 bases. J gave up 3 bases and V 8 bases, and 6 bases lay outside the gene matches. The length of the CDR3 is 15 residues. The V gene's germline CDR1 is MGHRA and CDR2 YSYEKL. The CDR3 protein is CASRDLAGGTDTQYF. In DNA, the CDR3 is TGCGCCAGCCGCGACCTAGCGGGGGGGACAGATACGCAGTATTTT.

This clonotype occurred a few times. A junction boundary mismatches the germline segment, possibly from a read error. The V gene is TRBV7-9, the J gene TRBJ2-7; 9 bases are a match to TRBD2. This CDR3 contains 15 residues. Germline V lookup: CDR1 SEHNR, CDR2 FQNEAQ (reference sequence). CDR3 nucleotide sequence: TGTGCCAGCAGCCTAGCGGGACCCAGAGCCTACGAGCAGTACTTC. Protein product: CASSLAGPRAYEQYF.

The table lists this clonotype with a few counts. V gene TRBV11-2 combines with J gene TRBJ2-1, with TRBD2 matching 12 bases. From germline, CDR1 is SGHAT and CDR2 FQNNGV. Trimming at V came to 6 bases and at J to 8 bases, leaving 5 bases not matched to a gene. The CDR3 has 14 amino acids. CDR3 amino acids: CASRGLAGIHEQFF. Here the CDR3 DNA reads TGTGCCAGCAGAGGACTAGCGGGAATCCATGAGCAGTTCTTC.

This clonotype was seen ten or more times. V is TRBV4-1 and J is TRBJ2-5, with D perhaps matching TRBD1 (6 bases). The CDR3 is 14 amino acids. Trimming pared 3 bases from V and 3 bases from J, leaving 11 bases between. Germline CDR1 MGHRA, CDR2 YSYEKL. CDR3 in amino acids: CASSQTGYEETQYF. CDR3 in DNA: TGCGCCAGCAGCCAGACAGGATACGAAGAGACCCAGTACTTC.

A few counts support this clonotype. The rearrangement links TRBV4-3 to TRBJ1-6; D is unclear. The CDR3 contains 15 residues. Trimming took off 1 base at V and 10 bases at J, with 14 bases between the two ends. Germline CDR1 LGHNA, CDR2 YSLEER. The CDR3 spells CASSQAEQGYSPLHF. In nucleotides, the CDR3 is TGCGCCAGCAGCCAAGCCGAACAAGGATACTCACCCCTCCACTTT.

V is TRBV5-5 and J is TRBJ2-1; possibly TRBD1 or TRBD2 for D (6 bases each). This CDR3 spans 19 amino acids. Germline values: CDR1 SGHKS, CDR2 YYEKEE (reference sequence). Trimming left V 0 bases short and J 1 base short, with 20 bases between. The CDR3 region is CASSLAPEWRGMSYNEQFF. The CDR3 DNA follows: TGTGCCAGCAGCTTGGCCCCGGAGTGGAGGGGGATGTCCTACAATGAGCAGTTCTTC.

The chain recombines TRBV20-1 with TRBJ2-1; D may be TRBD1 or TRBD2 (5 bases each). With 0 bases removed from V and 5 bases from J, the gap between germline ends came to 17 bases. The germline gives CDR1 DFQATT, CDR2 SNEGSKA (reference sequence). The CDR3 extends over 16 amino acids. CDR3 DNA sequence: TGCAGTGCTAGAGATTGGGTGGGACCTCTCCACAATGAGCAGTTCTTC. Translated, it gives CSARDWVGPLHNEQFF.

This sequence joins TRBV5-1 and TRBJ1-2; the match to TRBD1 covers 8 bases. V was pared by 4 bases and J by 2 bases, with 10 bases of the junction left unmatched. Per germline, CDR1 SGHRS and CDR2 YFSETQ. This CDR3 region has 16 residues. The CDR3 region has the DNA TGCGCCAGCAGCCCAAACTGGGACAGGATAAACTATGGCTACACCTTC. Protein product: CASSPNWDRINYGYTF.

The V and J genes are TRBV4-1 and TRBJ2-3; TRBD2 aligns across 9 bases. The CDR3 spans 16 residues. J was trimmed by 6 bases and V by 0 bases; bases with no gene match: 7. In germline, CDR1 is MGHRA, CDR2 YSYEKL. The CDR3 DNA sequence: TGCGCCAGCAGCCAAGATACTAGCGGGTTATCGGATACGCAGTATTTT. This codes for CASSQDTSGLSDTQYF.

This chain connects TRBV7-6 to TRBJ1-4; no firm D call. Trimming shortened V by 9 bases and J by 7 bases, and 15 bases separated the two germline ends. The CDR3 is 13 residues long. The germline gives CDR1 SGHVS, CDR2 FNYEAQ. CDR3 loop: CASRGGQVEKLFF. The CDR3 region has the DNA TGTGCCAGTCGAGGAGGGCAGGTTGAAAAACTGTTTTTT.

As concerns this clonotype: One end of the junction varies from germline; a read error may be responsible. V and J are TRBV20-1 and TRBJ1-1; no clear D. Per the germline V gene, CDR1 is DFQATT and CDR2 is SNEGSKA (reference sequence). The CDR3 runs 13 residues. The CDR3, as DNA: TGCAGTGCTGTGGCGACGATGAACACTGAAGCTTACTTT. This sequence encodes CSAVATMNTEAYF.

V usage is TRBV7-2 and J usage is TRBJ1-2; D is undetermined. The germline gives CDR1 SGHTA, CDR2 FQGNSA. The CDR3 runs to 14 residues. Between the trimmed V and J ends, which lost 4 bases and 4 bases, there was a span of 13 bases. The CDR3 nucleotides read TGTGCCAGCAGCTCGCTCGGTATCTCCTATGGCTACACCTTC. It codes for CASSSLGISYGYTF.

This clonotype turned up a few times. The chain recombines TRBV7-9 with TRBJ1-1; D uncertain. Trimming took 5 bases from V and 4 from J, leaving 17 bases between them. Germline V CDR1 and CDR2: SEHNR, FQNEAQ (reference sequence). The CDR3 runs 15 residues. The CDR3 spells CASSGEQGLPTEAFF. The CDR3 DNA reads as TGTGCCAGCAGCGGGGAGCAAGGATTGCCCACTGAAGCTTTCTTT.

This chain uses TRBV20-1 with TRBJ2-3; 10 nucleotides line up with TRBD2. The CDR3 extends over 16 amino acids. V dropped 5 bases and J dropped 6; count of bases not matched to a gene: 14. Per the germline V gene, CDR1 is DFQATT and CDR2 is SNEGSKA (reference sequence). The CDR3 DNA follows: TGCAGTGCTGCGGATCTAGCGGGAGAAAACTCGGATACGCAGTATTTT. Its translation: CSAADLAGENSDTQYF.

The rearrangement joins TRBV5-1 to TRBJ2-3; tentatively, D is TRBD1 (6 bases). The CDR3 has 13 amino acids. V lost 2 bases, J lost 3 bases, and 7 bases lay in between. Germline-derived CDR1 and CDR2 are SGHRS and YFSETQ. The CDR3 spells CASSFQGTDTQYF. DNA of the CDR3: TGCGCCAGCAGCTTCCAGGGGACAGATACGCAGTATTTT.

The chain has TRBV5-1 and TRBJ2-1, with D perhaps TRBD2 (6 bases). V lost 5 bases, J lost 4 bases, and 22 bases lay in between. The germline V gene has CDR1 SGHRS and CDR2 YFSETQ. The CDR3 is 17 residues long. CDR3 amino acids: CASSQAGHGAQYNEQFF. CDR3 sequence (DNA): TGCGCCAGCAGTCAGGCGGGGCATGGGGCTCAATACAATGAGCAGTTCTTC.